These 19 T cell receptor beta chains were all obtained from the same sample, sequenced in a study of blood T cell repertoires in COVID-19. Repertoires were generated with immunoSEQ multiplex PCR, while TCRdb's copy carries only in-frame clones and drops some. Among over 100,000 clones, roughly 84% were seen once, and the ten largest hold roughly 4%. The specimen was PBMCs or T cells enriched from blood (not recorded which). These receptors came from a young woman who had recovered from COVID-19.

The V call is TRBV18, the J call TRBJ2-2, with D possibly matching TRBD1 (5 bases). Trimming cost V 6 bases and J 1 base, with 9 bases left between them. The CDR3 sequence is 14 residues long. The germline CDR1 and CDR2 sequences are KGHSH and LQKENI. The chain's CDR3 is CASSPDRNTGELFF. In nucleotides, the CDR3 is TGTGCCAGCTCGCCCGACAGGAACACCGGGGAGCTGTTTTTT.

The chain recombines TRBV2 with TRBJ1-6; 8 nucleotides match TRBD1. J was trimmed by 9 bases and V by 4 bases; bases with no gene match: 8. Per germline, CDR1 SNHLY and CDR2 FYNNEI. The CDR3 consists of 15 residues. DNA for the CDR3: TGTGCCAGCAGTGTCGACAGGGGACATCGTTCACCCCTCCACTTT. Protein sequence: CASSVDRGHRSPLHF.

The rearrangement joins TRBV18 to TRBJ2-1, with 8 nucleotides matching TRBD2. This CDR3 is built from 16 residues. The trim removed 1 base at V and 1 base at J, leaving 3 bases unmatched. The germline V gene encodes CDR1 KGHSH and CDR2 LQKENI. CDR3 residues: CASSPRLAGSYNEQFF. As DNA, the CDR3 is TGTGCCAGCTCACCACGTCTAGCGGGTTCCTACAATGAGCAGTTCTTC.

This CDR3 is CATSDPGTGSTGELFF. DNA of the CDR3: TGTGCCACCAGTGATCCCGGGACAGGGTCGACCGGGGAGCTGTTTTTT. The J gene is TRBJ2-2, the V gene TRBV24-1; 9 bases map to TRBD1. Germline loops: CDR1 KGHDR, CDR2 SFDVKD. This CDR3 is 16 amino acids long. V was clipped by 3 bases and J by 5 bases; unmatched bases: 6.

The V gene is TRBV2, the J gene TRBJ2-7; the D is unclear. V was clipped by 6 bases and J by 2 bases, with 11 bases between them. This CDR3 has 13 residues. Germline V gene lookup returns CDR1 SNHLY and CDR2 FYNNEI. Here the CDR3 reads CASRWLVAYEQYF. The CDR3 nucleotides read TGTGCCAGCAGGTGGCTAGTGGCCTACGAGCAGTACTTC.

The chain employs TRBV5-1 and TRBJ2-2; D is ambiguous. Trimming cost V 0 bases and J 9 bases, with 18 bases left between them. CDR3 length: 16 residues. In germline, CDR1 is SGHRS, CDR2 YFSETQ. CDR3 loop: CASSLATFSEHRELFF. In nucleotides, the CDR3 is TGCGCCAGCAGCTTGGCGACTTTTTCCGAGCACCGGGAGCTGTTTTTT.

CDR3 sequence reads: CASSLSGGPYEQYF. In DNA, the CDR3 is TGTGCCAGCAGTTTGTCGGGGGGCCCCTACGAGCAGTACTTC. The genes are TRBV27 and TRBJ2-7; D perhaps matches TRBD2 (7 bases). The CDR3 consists of 14 residues. The germline V gene encodes CDR1 MNHEY and CDR2 SMNVEV (reference sequence). The V and J ends lost 3 bases and 2 bases respectively, with 11 bases between them.

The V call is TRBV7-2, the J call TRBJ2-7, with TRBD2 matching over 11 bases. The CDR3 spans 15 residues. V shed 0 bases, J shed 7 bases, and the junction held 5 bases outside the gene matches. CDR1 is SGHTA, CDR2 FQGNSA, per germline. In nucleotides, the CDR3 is TGTGCCAGCAGCTTAGCACTAGCGGGAGCGGGGGAGCAGTACTTC. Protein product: CASSLALAGAGEQYF.

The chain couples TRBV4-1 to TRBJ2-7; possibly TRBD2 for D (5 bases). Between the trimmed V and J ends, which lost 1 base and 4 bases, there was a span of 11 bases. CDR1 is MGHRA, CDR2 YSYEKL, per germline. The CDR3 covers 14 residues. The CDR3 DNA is TGCGCCAGCAGCCAAGGAGGAGAGGGATACGAGCAGTACTTC. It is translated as CASSQGGEGYEQYF.

The CDR3 sequence is CASSLTSGRLNTGELFF. The CDR3 DNA reads as TGCGCCAGCAGCTTGACTAGCGGGAGGTTGAACACCGGGGAGCTGTTTTTT. The rearrangement links TRBV5-1 to TRBJ2-2; 12 positions agree with TRBD2. The V segment lost 1 base and the J segment 1 base; nucleotides outside the gene matches: 2. Per germline, CDR1 SGHRS and CDR2 YFSETQ. The CDR3 is 17 residues long.

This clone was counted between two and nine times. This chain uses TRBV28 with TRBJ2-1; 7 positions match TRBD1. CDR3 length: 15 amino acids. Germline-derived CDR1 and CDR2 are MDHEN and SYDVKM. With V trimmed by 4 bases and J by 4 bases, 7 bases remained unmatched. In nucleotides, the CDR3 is TGTGCCAGCAGTTACCAGACAGGGCGGTACAATGAGCAGTTCTTC. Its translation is CASSYQTGRYNEQFF. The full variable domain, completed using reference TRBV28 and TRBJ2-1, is DVKVTQSSRYLVKRTGEKVFLECVQDMDHENMFWYRQDPGLGLRLIYFSYDVKMKEKGDIPEGYSVSREKKERFSLILESASTNQTSMYLCASSYQTGRYNEQFFGPGTRLTVL.

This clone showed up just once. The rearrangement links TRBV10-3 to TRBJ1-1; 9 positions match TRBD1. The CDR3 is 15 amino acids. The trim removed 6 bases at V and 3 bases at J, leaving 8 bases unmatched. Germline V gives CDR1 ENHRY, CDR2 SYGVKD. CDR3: CAISSMGQGDTEAFF. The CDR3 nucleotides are TGTGCCATCAGCTCCATGGGACAGGGCGACACTGAAGCTTTCTTT.

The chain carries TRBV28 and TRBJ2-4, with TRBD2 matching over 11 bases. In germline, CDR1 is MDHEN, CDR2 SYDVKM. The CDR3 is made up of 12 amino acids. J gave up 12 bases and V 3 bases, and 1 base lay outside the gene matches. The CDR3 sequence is CASSFGLAGQYF. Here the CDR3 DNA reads TGTGCCAGCAGTTTCGGACTAGCGGGTCAGTACTTC.

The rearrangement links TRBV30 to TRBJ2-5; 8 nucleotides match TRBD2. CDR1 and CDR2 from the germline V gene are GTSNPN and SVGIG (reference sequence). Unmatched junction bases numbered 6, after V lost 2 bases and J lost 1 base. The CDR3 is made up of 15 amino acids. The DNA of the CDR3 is TGTGCCTGGAGTCCCTTTAGCGGGGTCCAAGAGACCCAGTACTTC. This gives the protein CAWSPFSGVQETQYF. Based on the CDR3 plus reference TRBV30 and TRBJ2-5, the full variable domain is SQTIHQWPATLVQPVGSPLSLECTVEGTSNPNLYWYRQAAGRGLQLLFYSVGIGQISSEVPQNLSASRPQDRQFILSSKKLLLSDSGFYLCAWSPFSGVQETQYFGPGTRLLVL.

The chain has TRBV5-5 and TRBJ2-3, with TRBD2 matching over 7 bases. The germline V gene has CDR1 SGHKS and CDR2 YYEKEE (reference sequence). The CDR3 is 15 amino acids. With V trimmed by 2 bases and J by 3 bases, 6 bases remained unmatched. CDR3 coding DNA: TGTGCCAGCAGCTTTGGGGGGGTCTTAACAGATACGCAGTATTTT. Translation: CASSFGGVLTDTQYF.

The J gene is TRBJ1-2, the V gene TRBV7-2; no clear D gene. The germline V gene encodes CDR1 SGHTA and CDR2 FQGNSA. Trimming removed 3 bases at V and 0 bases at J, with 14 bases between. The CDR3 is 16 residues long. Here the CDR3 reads CASSFLSKITNYGYTF. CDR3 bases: TGTGCCAGCAGCTTCCTCAGTAAGATTACTAACTATGGCTACACCTTC.

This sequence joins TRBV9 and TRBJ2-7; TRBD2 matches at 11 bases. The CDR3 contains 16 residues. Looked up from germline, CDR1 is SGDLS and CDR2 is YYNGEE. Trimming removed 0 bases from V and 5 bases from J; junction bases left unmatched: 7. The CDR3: CASSVGLAGGFDEQYF. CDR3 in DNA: TGTGCCAGCAGCGTAGGGCTAGCGGGAGGTTTCGACGAGCAGTACTTC.

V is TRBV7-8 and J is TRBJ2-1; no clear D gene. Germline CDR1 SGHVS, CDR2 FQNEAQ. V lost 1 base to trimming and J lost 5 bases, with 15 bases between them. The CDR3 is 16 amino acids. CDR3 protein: CASSLERAPLNNEQFF. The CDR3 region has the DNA TGTGCCAGCAGCTTAGAGCGAGCACCGTTAAACAATGAGCAGTTCTTC.

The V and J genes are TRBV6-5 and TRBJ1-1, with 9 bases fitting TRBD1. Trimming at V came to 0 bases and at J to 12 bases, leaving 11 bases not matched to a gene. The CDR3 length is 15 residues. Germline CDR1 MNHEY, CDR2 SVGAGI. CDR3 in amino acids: CASSYSRDRAPVSFF. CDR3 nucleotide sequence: TGTGCCAGCAGTTACTCCCGGGACAGGGCCCCTGTTTCTTTCTTT.